The 13 T cell receptor beta chains below were found in one sample sequenced in a study of response to subunit inactivated influenza vaccine. TCRdb ran MiXCR on the RT-PCR reads and lists one entry per CDR3 protein. The data show 650,000 to 700,000 distinct CDR3 sequences, with approximately 14% seen just once and 11% held by the top ten. The specimen was PBMCs from blood, collected about 13 days after vaccination. The receptors were sampled from a man aged 45-65 years who received an inactivated influenza vaccine.

This clonotype was picked up many times. The V call is TRBV4-2, the J call TRBJ2-7, with D maybe TRBD1 (6 bases). Germline V CDR1 and CDR2: LGHNA, YNFKEQ. The CDR3 is 16 residues long. V was clipped by 0 bases and J by 5 bases, with 17 bases between them. The CDR3 protein is CASSQDFNRESHEQYF. The CDR3 bases are TGTGCCAGCAGCCAAGATTTTAACAGGGAGTCACACGAGCAGTACTTC.

This clonotype has more than one count but fewer than ten. V is TRBV25-1 and J is TRBJ2-1; D is unclear. Between the trimmed V and J ends, which lost 3 bases and 0 bases, there was a span of 12 bases. Germline V gene data show CDR1 as MGHDK and CDR2 as SYGVNS. The CDR3 has 16 residues. In DNA form, the CDR3 reads TGTGCCAGCAGTGATGACTGGAAGAGCTCCTACAATGAGCAGTTCTTC. Amino acid sequence: CASSDDWKSSYNEQFF.

This chain uses TRBV28 with TRBJ2-6, with D tentatively TRBD1 (5 bases). The CDR3 is 17 amino acids. The V gene lost 6 bases and the J gene lost 3 bases, with 18 bases spanning the gap. Germline CDR1 MDHEN, CDR2 SYDVKM. Written as DNA, the CDR3 is TGTGCCAGCAGCACCATCGGGCAGGGTGGTGGGGCCAACGTCCTGACTTTC. The encoded protein is CASSTIGQGGGANVLTF.

The chain is built from TRBV3-1 and TRBJ2-5; no clear D. The germline V and J ends were trimmed by 0 bases and 5 bases, with 10 bases remaining between them. The V gene's germline CDR1 is LGHDT and CDR2 YNNKEL (reference sequence). The CDR3 totals 14 residues. CDR3 region: CASSQDSLEETQYF. DNA of the CDR3: TGTGCCAGCAGCCAAGATTCCTTGGAGGAGACCCAGTACTTC.

The CDR3 spells CASRSTGQGDYGYTF. The CDR3 bases are TGTGCCAGCCGTTCGACAGGACAGGGAGACTATGGCTACACCTTC. J is TRBJ1-2 and V is TRBV6-5; the match to TRBD1 covers 8 bases. Germline CDR1 MNHEY, CDR2 SVGAGI. The CDR3 is 15 amino acids. After removal of 8 bases from V and 3 bases from J, the junction contained 11 bases not matched to a gene.

This clonotype was detected only a few times. V and J are TRBV2 and TRBJ2-7; D uncertain. The germline V gene encodes CDR1 SNHLY and CDR2 FYNNEI. Between the trimmed V and J ends, which lost 8 bases and 7 bases, there was a span of 9 bases. The length of the CDR3 is 10 residues. In DNA, the CDR3 is TGTGCCAGCTTCGATCAGGAGCAGTACTTC. Translated: CASFDQEQYF.

This chain uses TRBV7-9 with TRBJ2-5, with 7 bases matching TRBD2. Looked up from germline, CDR1 is SEHNR and CDR2 is FQNEAQ (reference sequence). The CDR3 contains 14 residues. The V and J ends lost 2 bases and 3 bases, in that order; junction bases with no gene match: 3. CDR3 bases: TGTGCCAGCAGCTTATTTGCGGGGGAAGAGACCCAGTACTTC. Its translation is CASSLFAGEETQYF.

This clonotype was counted at least ten times. The rearrangement links TRBV11-2 to TRBJ2-1; TRBD2 agrees at 8 bases. The germline gives CDR1 SGHAT, CDR2 FQNNGV. The CDR3 has 12 residues. Trimming at V came to 6 bases and at J to 5 bases, leaving 0 bases not matched to a gene. The CDR3: CASRTSDNEQFF. The CDR3, as DNA: TGTGCCAGCAGGACTAGCGACAATGAGCAGTTCTTC.

This clonotype showed up just a few times. The chain recombines TRBV15 with TRBJ1-4, with D possibly matching TRBD1 (6 bases). CDR1 is LNHNV, CDR2 YYDKDF, per germline (reference sequence). The V end was cut by 0 bases, the J end by 7 bases, with 12 bases between. The CDR3 has 15 amino acids. The CDR3 spells CATSRDRGLGEKLFF. The CDR3 DNA reads TGTGCCACCAGCAGAGATCGGGGGCTCGGTGAAAAACTGTTTTTT.

In the case of this clonotype: A much larger clone lies a single base off, so this may be a read error. The J gene is TRBJ2-3, the V gene TRBV29-1; 7 nucleotides align to TRBD2. Germline lookup yields CDR1 SQVTM and CDR2 ANQGSEA. Trimming took 5 bases from V and 5 from J; bases not matched to a gene: 4. The CDR3 extends over 12 amino acids. The CDR3 nucleotides are TGCAGCGTTCTGACTAGCCGAGATACGCAGTATTTT. It encodes CSVLTSRDTQYF.

This clonotype was observed a few times. The chain couples TRBV9 to TRBJ2-6, with TRBD1 as a possible D gene (6 bases). CDR3 length equals 16 residues. CDR1 SGDLS and CDR2 YYNGEE come from the germline V gene. Trimming removed 4 bases at V and 0 bases at J, with 11 bases between. CDR3 protein: CASSQNRDSGANVLTF. CDR3 DNA sequence: TGTGCCAGCAGCCAAAACAGGGACTCTGGGGCCAACGTCCTGACTTTC.

The rearrangement uses TRBV5-1 and TRBJ2-5; D is unclear. Germline V CDR1 and CDR2: SGHRS, YFSETQ. Trimming shortened V by 1 base and J by 4 bases, and 8 bases separated the two germline ends. CDR3 length equals 13 residues. The CDR3 sequence: CASSLLIGETQYF. For the CDR3, the DNA is TGCGCCAGCAGCTTGCTTATCGGAGAGACCCAGTACTTC.

The sample holds a few counts of this clonotype. The chain employs TRBV19 and TRBJ2-5; no clear D. The CDR3 is 15 amino acids. Per germline, CDR1 LNHDA and CDR2 SQIVND (reference sequence). V was trimmed by 5 bases and J by 2 bases, leaving 15 bases between them. This chain's CDR3 is CASSQHGDSQETQYF. The CDR3 DNA reads TGTGCCAGTAGTCAACATGGCGATTCACAAGAGACCCAGTACTTC.